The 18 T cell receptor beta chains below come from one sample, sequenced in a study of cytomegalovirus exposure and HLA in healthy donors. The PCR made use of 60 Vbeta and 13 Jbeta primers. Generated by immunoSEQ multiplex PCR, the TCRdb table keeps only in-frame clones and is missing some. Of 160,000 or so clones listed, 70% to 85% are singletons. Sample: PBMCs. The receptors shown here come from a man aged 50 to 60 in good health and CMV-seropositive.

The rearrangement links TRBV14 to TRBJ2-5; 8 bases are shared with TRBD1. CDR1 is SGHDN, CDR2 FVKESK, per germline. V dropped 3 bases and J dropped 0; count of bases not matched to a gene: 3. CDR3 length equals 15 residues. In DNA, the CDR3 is TGTGCCAGCAGCCAGCCAGGGGGCTACCAAGAGACCCAGTACTTC. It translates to CASSQPGGYQETQYF.

CDR3 in DNA: TGTGCCAGCAGTTACTCGGGGGGAGCCGGGGAGCTGTTTTTT. Translation gives CASSYSGGAGELFF. The chain carries TRBV6-5 and TRBJ2-2; the D gene is possibly TRBD2 (6 bases). The germline V and J ends were trimmed by 0 bases and 6 bases, with 8 bases remaining between them. CDR1 MNHEY and CDR2 SVGAGI come from the germline V gene. CDR3 length: 14 residues.

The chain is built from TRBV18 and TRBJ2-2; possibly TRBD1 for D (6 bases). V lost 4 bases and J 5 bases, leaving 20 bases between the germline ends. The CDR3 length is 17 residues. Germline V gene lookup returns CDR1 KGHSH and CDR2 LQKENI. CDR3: CASSLTEMTRGTGELFF. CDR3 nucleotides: TGTGCCAGCTCACTGACGGAAATGACGAGGGGGACCGGGGAGCTGTTTTTT.

The CDR3 is CASSPRSGSNGELFF. CDR3 bases: TGTGCCAGCAGCCCCAGGAGCGGGAGTAACGGGGAGCTGTTTTTT. The chain links TRBV7-2 to TRBJ2-2, with TRBD2 identical over 8 bases. V shed 5 bases and J 7 bases; nucleotides not matched to a gene: 9. CDR3 size: 15 residues. Germline V gene data show CDR1 as SGHTA and CDR2 as FQGNSA. The whole variable domain, filled in from reference TRBV7-2 and TRBJ2-2, reads GAGVSQSPSNKVTEKGKDVELRCDPISGHTALYWYRQSLGQGLEFLIYFQGNSAPDKSGLPSDRFSAERTGGSVSTLTIQRTQQEDSAVYLCASSPRSGSNGELFFGEGSRLTVL.

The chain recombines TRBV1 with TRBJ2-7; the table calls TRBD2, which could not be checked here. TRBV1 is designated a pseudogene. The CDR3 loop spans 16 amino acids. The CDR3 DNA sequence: TGCACCAGCAGCCAAGGGACTAGCGGGACATACTACGAGCAGTACTTC. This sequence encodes CTSSQGTSGTYYEQYF.

CDR3 in amino acids: CASSQPGQGTGELFF. The CDR3 coding sequence is TGTGCCAGCTCACAACCGGGACAGGGGACCGGGGAGCTGTTTTTT. The chain combines TRBV18 with TRBJ2-2; 10 bases fit TRBD1. The CDR3 contains 15 residues. Germline V gene lookup returns CDR1 KGHSH and CDR2 LQKENI. Trimming removed 4 bases from V and 5 bases from J; junction bases left unmatched: 4.

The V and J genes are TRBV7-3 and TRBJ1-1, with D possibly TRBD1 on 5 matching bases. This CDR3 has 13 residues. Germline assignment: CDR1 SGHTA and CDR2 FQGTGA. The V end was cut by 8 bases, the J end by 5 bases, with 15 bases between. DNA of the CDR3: TGTGCCAGCTCTGGGCAGGGAAGGACTGAAGCTTTCTTT. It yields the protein CASSGQGRTEAFF.

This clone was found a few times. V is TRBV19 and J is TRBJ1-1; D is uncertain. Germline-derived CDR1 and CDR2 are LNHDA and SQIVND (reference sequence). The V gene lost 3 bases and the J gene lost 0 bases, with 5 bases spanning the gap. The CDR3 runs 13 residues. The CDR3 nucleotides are TGTGCCAGTAGTATCGGTATGAACACTGAAGCTTTCTTT. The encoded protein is CASSIGMNTEAFF.

CDR3 bases: TGTGCCACCCTCAGGGGCAATGAGCAGTTCTTC. The encoded protein is CATLRGNEQFF. The genes are TRBV15 and TRBJ2-1; D perhaps matches TRBD1 (6 bases). The germline V gene encodes CDR1 LNHNV and CDR2 YYDKDF (reference sequence). This CDR3 has 11 residues. Trimming stripped 8 bases from V and 6 bases from J, with 8 bases between.

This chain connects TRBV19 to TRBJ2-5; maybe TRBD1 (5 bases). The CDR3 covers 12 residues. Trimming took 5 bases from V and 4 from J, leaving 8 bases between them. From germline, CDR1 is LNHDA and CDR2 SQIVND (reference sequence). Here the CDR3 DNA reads TGTGCCAGTAGTCACCAGGGAGAGACCCAGTACTTC. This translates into CASSHQGETQYF.

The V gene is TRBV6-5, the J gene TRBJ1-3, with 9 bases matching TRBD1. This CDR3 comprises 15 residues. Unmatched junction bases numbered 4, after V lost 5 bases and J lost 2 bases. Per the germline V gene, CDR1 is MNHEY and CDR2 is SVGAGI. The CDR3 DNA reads TGTGCCAGCAGTCCCGGGACAGGGCCTGGAAACACCATATATTTT. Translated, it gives CASSPGTGPGNTIYF.

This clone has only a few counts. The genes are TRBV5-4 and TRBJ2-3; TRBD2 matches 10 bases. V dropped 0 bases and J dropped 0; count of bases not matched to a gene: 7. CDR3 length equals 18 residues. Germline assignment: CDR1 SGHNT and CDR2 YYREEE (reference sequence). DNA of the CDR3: TGTGCCAGCAGCTTGGGACTAGCGGGCCGCTTTAGCACAGATACGCAGTATTTT. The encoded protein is CASSLGLAGRFSTDTQYF.

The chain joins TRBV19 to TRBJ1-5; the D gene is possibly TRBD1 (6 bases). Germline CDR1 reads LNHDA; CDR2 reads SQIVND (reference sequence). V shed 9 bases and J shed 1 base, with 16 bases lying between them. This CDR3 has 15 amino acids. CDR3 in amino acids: CASQHGRGSNQPQHF. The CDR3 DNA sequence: TGTGCCAGCCAGCACGGAAGGGGGAGCAATCAGCCCCAGCATTTT. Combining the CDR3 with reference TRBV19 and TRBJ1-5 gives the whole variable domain DGGITQSPKYLFRKEGQNVTLSCEQNLNHDAMYWYRQDPGQGLRLIYYSQIVNDFQKGDIAEGYSVSREKKESFPLTVTSAQKNPTAFYLCASQHGRGSNQPQHFGDGTRLSIL.

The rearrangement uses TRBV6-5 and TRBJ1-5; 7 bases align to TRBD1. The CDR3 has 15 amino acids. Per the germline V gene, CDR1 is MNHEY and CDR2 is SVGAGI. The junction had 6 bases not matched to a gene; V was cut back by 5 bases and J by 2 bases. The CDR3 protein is CASSPQGVGNQPQHF. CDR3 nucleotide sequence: TGTGCCAGCAGTCCCCAGGGGGTCGGCAATCAGCCCCAGCATTTT.

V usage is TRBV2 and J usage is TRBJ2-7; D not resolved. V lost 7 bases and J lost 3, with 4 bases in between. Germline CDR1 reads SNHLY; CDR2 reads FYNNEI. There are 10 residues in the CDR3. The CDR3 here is CASKLYEQYF. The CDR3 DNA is TGTGCCAGCAAACTCTACGAGCAGTACTTC.

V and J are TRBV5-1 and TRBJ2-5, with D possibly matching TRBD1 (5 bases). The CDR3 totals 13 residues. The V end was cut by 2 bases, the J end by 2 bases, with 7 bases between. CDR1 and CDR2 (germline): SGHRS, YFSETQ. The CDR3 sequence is CASSLRGQETQYF. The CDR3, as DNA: TGCGCCAGCAGCTTAAGGGGTCAAGAGACCCAGTACTTC.

This CDR3 is CTSSQDLSGRAWSYEQYV. CDR3 DNA sequence: TGCACCAGCAGCCAAGATTTAAGCGGGAGGGCCTGGTCCTACGAGCAGTACGTC. The chain carries TRBV1 and TRBJ2-7; the tabulated D call, TRBD2, remains unverified against the DNA. TRBV1 is a recognized pseudogene. This CDR3 has 18 amino acids.

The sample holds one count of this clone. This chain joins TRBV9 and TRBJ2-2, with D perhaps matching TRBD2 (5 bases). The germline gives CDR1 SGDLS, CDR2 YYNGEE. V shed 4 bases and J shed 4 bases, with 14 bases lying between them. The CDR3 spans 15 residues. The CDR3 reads CASSTTDWGTGELFF. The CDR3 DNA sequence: TGTGCCAGCAGCACAACGGACTGGGGCACCGGGGAGCTGTTTTTT.